These 14 T cell receptor beta chains were all obtained from the same sample, sequenced in a study of CD8 T cells in ankylosing spondylitis. A single record per CDR3 protein comes from TCRdb applying MiXCR to the 5' RACE reads. Of 200,000 to 300,000 distinct CDR3 sequences in the sample, roughly 8.6% were seen once. The sequencing input was blood, either unsorted or a sorted T cell fraction (not recorded which). The receptors were gathered from a male donor with ankylosing spondylitis or in good health (not recorded which).

Ten or more counts support this clonotype. CDR3 sequence: CAARNRDHQPQHF. The CDR3, as DNA: TGTGCCGCCCGAAACAGGGACCACCAGCCCCAGCATTTT. This sequence joins TRBV6-2 or TRBV6-3 and TRBJ1-5; D might be TRBD1 (6 bases). Germline V gene lookup returns CDR1 MNHEY and CDR2 SVGEGT. The CDR3 contains 13 residues. V was clipped by 11 bases and J by 7 bases, with 18 bases between them.

This rearrangement joins TRBV7-2 to TRBJ2-3; 7 nucleotides align to TRBD2. CDR3 length equals 14 residues. Germline loops: CDR1 SGHTA, CDR2 FQGNSA. The ends lost 5 bases at V and 5 bases at J; junction bases unmatched: 7. The CDR3 reads CASSAWEREDTQYF. CDR3 DNA: TGTGCCAGCAGCGCCTGGGAGCGGGAAGATACGCAGTATTTT.

In this sample, this clonotype turned up many times. This chain links TRBV20-1 with TRBJ2-1, with 8 bases matching TRBD2. Germline V gene data show CDR1 as DFQATT and CDR2 as SNEGSKA (reference sequence). The CDR3 loop spans 15 amino acids. J lost 6 bases, V lost 0 bases, and 7 bases had no gene match. CDR3 nucleotide sequence: TGCAGTGCTAGAGATACGGGGGGGCCGTCCAATGAGCAGTTCTTC. Its protein product is CSARDTGGPSNEQFF.

The V and J genes are TRBV19 and TRBJ2-7; 9 nucleotides align to TRBD1. Germline CDR1 is LNHDA and CDR2 is SQIVND (reference sequence). The CDR3 length is 13 residues. Trimming removed 6 bases from V and 3 bases from J; junction bases left unmatched: 3. The CDR3: CASRQGAGYEQYF. The CDR3 DNA follows: TGTGCCAGTAGACAGGGGGCTGGCTACGAGCAGTACTTC.

This clonotype occurred many times. V and J are TRBV12-3 or TRBV12-4 and TRBJ2-4; D not resolved. The CDR3 extends over 14 amino acids. Trimming took 0 bases from V and 7 from J, leaving 10 bases between them. The CDR3 loop reads CASSLAGRGNIQYF. For the CDR3, the DNA is TGTGCCAGCAGTTTAGCAGGACGTGGGAACATTCAGTACTTC.

This clonotype was observed a few times. The chain couples TRBV5-1 to TRBJ1-3; D remains ambiguous. Trimming cost V 3 bases and J 4 bases, with 14 bases left between them. The germline V gene has CDR1 SGHRS and CDR2 YFSETQ. The CDR3 runs to 15 residues. In DNA form, the CDR3 reads TGCGCCAGCAGCTACATCGGGCCGGGCGGAAACACCATATATTTT. Its protein is CASSYIGPGGNTIYF. The complete variable domain, with remaining parts taken from reference TRBV5-1 and TRBJ1-3, reads KAGVTQTPRYLIKTRGQQVTLSCSPISGHRSVSWYQQTPGQGLQFLFEYFSETQRNKGNFPGRFSGRQFSNSRSEMNVSTLELGDSALYLCASSYIGPGGNTIYFGEGSWLTVV.

The CDR3 nucleotides are TGTGCCAGCAAACAATGGGCGACCAGTGTATACGAGCAGTACTTC. Its protein product is CASKQWATSVYEQYF. The V and J genes are TRBV6-2 or TRBV6-3 and TRBJ2-7, with no clear D. CDR3 length: 15 residues. V was shortened by 7 bases and J by 4 bases, with 20 bases between the two germline ends. The V gene's germline CDR1 is MNHEY and CDR2 SVGEGT.

This rearrangement joins TRBV19 to TRBJ1-5; D not certain. Germline CDR1 reads LNHDA; CDR2 reads SQIVND (reference sequence). The CDR3 is made up of 13 amino acids. V was trimmed by 6 bases and J by 3 bases, leaving 9 bases between them. DNA of the CDR3: TGTGCCAGTAGGAACGGCCTCAATCAGCCCCAGCATTTT. It codes for CASRNGLNQPQHF.

There are many counts of this clonotype. CDR3 bases: TGCAGTGCCTTTTTCCGGGACACTGAAGCTTTCTTT. It translates to CSAFFRDTEAFF. The chain joins TRBV20-1 to TRBJ1-1; D is unresolved. The CDR3 has 12 amino acids. V was trimmed by 6 bases and J by 3 bases, leaving 11 bases between them. Germline V gives CDR1 DFQATT, CDR2 SNEGSKA (reference sequence).

Ten or more counts support this clonotype. The chain joins TRBV11-2 to TRBJ1-1; 7 bases align to TRBD1. Germline assignment: CDR1 SGHAT and CDR2 FQNNGV. Trimming took 5 bases from V and 2 from J; bases not matched to a gene: 5. The CDR3 is 14 residues long. This chain's CDR3 is CASSVGTANTEAFF. Written as DNA, the CDR3 is TGTGCCAGCAGCGTCGGGACAGCAAACACTGAAGCTTTCTTT. The variable domain in full, with the rest retrieved from reference TRBV11-2 and TRBJ1-1, is EAGVAQSPRYKIIEKRQSVAFWCNPISGHATLYWYQQILGQGPKLLIQFQNNGVVDDSQLPKDRFSAERLKGVDSTLKIQPAKLEDSAVYLCASSVGTANTEAFFGQGTRLTVV.

This clonotype occurred many times. The V and J genes are TRBV19 and TRBJ2-1; 7 nucleotides line up with TRBD1. With 2 bases clipped from V and 1 base from J, the junction kept 8 bases outside the gene matches. This CDR3 comprises 17 residues. Germline V gene data show CDR1 as LNHDA and CDR2 as SQIVND (reference sequence). In DNA form, the CDR3 reads TGTGCCAGTAGTATAATCAGGGGGAAGGGTTCCTACAATGAGCAGTTCTTC. Protein product: CASSIIRGKGSYNEQFF.

This clonotype occurred a few times. The CDR3 loop reads CSWRVPSGSTYNEQFF. Here the CDR3 DNA reads TGCAGTTGGAGGGTGCCCAGCGGGAGTACCTACAATGAGCAGTTCTTC. The chain combines TRBV20-1 with TRBJ2-1, with 8 positions matching TRBD2. Germline V CDR1 and CDR2: DFQATT, SNEGSKA (reference sequence). V dropped 8 bases and J dropped 2; count of bases not matched to a gene: 14. The CDR3 loop spans 16 amino acids.

There are many counts of this clonotype. V gene TRBV30 combines with J gene TRBJ2-7; 10 bases are a match to TRBD1. Germline V lookup: CDR1 GTSNPN, CDR2 SVGIG (reference sequence). The V segment lost 1 base and the J segment 5 bases; nucleotides outside the gene matches: 5. The CDR3 consists of 14 residues. The DNA for the CDR3 is TGTGCCTGGAGTGCCGGGACAGGGGACAACGAGCAGTACTTC. Amino acids: CAWSAGTGDNEQYF.

There are a few counts of this clonotype. The rearrangement links TRBV20-1 to TRBJ2-7, with D unclear. Germline CDR1 and CDR2: DFQATT and SNEGSKA (reference sequence). The CDR3 is 16 residues long. The V and J ends lost 2 bases and 3 bases respectively, with 20 bases between them. The CDR3 region has the DNA TGCAGTGCTAGAATCCTCCGGACGGACCATCTCTACGAGCAGTACTTC. The encoded protein is CSARILRTDHLYEQYF.